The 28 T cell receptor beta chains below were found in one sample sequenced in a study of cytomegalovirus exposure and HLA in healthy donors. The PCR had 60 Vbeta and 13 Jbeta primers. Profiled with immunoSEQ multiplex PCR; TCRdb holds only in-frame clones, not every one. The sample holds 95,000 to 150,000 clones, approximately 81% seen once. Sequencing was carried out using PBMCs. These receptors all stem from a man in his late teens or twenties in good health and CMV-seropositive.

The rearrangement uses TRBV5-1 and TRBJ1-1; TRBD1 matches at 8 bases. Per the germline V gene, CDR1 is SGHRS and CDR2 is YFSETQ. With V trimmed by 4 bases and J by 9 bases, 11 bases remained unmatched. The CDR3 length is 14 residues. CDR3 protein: CASSVRTGLGKAFF. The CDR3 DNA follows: TGCGCCAGCAGCGTTCGGACAGGGTTAGGTAAAGCTTTCTTT.

The DNA for the CDR3 is TGTGCCAGCAGCCAAGATCAGCGACTATCGGAGACCCAGTACTTC. It yields the protein CASSQDQRLSETQYF. The V and J genes are TRBV14 and TRBJ2-5; D is possibly TRBD2 (5 bases). The CDR3 loop spans 15 amino acids. In germline, CDR1 is SGHDN, CDR2 FVKESK. V lost 0 bases and J 5 bases, leaving 13 bases between the germline ends. The full variable domain, with the rest looked up from reference TRBV14 and TRBJ2-5, is EAGVTQFPSHSVIEKGQTVTLRCDPISGHDNLYWYRRVMGKEIKFLLHFVKESKQDESGMPNNRFLAERTGGTYSTLKVQPAELEDSGVYFCASSQDQRLSETQYFGPGTRLLVL.

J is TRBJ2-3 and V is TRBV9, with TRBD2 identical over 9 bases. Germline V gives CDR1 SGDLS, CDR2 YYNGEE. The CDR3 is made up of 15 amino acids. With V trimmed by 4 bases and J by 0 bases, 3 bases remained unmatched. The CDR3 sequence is CASSYSGSSTDTQYF. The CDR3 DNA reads TGTGCCAGCAGCTATAGCGGGAGTAGCACAGATACGCAGTATTTT.

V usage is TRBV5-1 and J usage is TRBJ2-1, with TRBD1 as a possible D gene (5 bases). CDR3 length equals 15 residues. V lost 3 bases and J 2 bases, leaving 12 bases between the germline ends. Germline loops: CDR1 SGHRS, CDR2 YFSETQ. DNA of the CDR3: TGCGCCAGCAGCTCACACGACAGAGCCTACAATGAGCAGTTCTTC. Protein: CASSSHDRAYNEQFF.

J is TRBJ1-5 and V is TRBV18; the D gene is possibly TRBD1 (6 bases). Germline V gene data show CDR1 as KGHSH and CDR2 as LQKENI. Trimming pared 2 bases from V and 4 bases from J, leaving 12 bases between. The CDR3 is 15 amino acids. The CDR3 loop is CASSPFSGENQPQHF. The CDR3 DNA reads TGTGCCAGCTCACCATTCTCAGGGGAGAATCAGCCCCAGCATTTT.

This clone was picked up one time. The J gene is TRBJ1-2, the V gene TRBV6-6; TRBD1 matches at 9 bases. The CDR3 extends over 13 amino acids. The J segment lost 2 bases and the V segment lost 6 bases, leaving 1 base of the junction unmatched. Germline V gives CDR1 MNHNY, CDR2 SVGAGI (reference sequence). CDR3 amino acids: CASSDRGNYGYTF. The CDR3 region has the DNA TGTGCCAGCAGCGACAGGGGGAACTATGGCTACACCTTC.

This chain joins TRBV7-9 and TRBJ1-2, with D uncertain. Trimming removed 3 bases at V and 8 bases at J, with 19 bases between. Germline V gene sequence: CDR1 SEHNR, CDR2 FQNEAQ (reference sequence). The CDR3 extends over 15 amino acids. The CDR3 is CASSFFGQALGGYTF. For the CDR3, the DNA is TGTGCCAGCAGCTTTTTTGGGCAGGCGCTTGGGGGCTACACCTTC.

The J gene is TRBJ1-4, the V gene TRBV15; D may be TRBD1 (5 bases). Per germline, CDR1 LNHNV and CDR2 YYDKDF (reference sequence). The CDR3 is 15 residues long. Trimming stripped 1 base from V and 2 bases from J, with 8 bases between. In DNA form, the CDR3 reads TGTGCCACCAGCAGAGTTGGGGCTACTAATGAAAAACTGTTTTTT. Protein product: CATSRVGATNEKLFF.

The CDR3 sequence is CASSTASGGYGYTF. In DNA, the CDR3 is TGTGCCAGCAGTACAGCCTCAGGAGGGTATGGCTACACCTTC. This chain links TRBV27 with TRBJ1-2; D not certain. V lost 5 bases and J lost 5, with 15 bases in between. The germline V gene has CDR1 MNHEY and CDR2 SMNVEV (reference sequence). The CDR3 extends over 14 amino acids.

In DNA form, the CDR3 reads TGTGCCTACTCGACAGATTATAATGAAAAACTGTTTTTT. The encoded protein is CAYSTDYNEKLFF. This chain links TRBV30 with TRBJ1-4; D possibly corresponds to TRBD1 (5 bases). This CDR3 has 13 amino acids. CDR1 GTSNPN and CDR2 SVGIG come from the germline V gene (reference sequence). Trimming stripped 7 bases from V and 4 bases from J, with 13 bases between.

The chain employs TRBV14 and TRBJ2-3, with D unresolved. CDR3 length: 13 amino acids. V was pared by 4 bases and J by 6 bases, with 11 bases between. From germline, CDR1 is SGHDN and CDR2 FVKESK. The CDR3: CASSPQLRDTQYF. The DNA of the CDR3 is TGTGCCAGCAGCCCGCAACTAAGGGATACGCAGTATTTT.

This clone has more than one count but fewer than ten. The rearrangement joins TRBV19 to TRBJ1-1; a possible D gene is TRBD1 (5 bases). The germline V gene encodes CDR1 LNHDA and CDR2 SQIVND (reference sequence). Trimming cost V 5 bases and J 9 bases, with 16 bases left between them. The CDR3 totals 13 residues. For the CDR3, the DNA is TGTGCCAGTAGTTCCACGGGGGGGAGGAAAGCTTTCTTT. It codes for CASSSTGGRKAFF.

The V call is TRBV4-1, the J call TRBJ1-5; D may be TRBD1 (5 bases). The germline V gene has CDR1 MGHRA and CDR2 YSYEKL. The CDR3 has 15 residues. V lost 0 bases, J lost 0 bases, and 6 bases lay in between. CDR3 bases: TGCGCCAGCAGCCAAGATGACAGTAGCAATCAGCCCCAGCATTTT. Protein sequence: CASSQDDSSNQPQHF.

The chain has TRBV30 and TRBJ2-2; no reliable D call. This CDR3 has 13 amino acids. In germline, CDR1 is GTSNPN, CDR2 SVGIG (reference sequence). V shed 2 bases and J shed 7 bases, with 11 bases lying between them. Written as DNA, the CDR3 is TGTGCCTGGAGTACCTCCACCGGCGGGGAGCTGTTTTTT. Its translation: CAWSTSTGGELFF.

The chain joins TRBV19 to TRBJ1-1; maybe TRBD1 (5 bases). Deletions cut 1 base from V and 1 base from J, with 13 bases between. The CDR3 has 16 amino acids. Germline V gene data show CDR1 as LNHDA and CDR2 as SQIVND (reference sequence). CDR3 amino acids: CASSIGQRVTNTEAFF. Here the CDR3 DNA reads TGTGCCAGTAGTATAGGACAGCGTGTAACGAACACTGAAGCTTTCTTT.

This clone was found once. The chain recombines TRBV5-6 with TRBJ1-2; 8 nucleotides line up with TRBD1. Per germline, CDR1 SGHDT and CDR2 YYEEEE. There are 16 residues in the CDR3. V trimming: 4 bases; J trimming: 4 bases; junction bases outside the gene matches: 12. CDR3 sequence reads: CASSIHGQGAFYGYTF. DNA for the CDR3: TGTGCCAGCAGCATACACGGGCAGGGGGCGTTCTATGGCTACACCTTC.

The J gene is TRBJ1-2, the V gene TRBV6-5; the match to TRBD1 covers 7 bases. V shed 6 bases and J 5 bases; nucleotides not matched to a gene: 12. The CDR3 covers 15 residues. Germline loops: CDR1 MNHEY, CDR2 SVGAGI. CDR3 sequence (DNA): TGTGCCAGCAGACAACAAACAGGGGATGGTTATGGCTACACCTTC. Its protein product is CASRQQTGDGYGYTF.

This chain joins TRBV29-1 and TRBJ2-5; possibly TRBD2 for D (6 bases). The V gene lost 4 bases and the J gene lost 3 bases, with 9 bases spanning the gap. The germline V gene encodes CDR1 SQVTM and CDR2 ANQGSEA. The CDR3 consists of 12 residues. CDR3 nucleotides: TGCAGCGTTGGAGGCGGGGAAGAGACCCAGTACTTC. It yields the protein CSVGGGEETQYF.

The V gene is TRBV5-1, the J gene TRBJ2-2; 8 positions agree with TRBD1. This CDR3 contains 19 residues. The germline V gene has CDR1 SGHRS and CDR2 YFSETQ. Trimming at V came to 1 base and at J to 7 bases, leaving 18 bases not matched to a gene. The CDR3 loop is CASSLNPEFGRGRNGELFF. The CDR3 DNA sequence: TGCGCCAGCAGCTTGAATCCGGAATTCGGCAGGGGGCGGAACGGGGAGCTGTTTTTT.

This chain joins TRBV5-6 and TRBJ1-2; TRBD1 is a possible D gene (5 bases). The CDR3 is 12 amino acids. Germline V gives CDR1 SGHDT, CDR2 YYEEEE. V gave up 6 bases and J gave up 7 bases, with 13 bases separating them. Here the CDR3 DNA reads TGTGCCAGCACCCAAGAGACAGTTGGCTACACCTTC. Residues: CASTQETVGYTF. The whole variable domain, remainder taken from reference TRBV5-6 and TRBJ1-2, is DAGVTQSPTHLIKTRGQQVTLRCSPKSGHDTVSWYQQALGQGPQFIFQYYEEEERQRGNFPDRFSGHQFPNYSSELNVNALLLGDSALYLCASTQETVGYTFGSGTRLTVV.

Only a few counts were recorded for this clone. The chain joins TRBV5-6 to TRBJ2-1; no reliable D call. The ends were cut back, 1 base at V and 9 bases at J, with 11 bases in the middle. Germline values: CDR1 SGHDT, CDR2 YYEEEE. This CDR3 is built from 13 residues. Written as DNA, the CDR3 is TGTGCCAGCAGCTTGCGAGCTCGTGGTGAGCAGTTCTTC. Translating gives CASSLRARGEQFF.

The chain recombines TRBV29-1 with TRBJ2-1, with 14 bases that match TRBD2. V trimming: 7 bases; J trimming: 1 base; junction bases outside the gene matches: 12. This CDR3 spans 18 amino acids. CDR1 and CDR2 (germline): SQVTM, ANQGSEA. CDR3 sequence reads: CSAITGTSGGFSYNEQFF. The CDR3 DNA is TGCAGCGCAATTACCGGGACTAGCGGGGGATTTTCCTACAATGAGCAGTTCTTC.

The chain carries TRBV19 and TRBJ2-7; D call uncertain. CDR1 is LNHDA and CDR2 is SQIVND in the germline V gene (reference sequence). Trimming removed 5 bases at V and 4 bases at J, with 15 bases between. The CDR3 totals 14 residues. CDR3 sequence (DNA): TGTGCCAGTAGTTTCGGCGGAAGCCTTTACGAGCAGTACTTC. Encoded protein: CASSFGGSLYEQYF.

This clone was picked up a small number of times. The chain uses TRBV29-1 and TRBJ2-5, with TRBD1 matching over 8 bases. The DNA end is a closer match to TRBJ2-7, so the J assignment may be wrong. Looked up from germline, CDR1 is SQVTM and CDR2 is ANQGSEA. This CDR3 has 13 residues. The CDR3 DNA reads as TGCAGCGTTTCCGACAGGGGCACCGACGAGCAGTACTTC. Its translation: CSVSDRGTDEQYF.

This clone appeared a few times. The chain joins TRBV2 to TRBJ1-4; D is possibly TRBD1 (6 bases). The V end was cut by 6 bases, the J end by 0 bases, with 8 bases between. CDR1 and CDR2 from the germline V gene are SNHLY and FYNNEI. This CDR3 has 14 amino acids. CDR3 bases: TGTGCCAGCAGGAAGGGGGCAACTAATGAAAAACTGTTTTTT. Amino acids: CASRKGATNEKLFF. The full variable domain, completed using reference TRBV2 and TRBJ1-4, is EPEVTQTPSHQVTQMGQEVILRCVPISNHLYFYWYRQILGQKVEFLVSFYNNEISEKSEIFDDQFSVERPDGSNFTLKIRSTKLEDSAMYFCASRKGATNEKLFFGSGTQLSVL.

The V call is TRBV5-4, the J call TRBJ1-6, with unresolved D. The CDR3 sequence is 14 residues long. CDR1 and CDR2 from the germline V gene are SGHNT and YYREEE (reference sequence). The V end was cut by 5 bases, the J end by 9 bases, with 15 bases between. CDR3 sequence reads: CASRTGLTVSPLHF. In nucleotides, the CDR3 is TGTGCCAGCAGGACCGGACTTACGGTTTCACCCCTCCACTTT.

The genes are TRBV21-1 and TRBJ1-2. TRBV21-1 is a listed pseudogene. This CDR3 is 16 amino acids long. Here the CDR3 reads CASSKGGAEANYGYTF. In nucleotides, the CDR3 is TGTGCCAGCAGCAAAGGCGGGGCAGAAGCGAACTATGGCTACACCTTC.

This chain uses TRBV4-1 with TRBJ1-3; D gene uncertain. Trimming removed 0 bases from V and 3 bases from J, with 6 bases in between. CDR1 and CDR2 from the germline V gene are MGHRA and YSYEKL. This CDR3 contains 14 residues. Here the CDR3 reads CASSQDAHGNTIYF. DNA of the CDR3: TGCGCCAGCAGCCAAGACGCACATGGAAACACCATATATTTT.